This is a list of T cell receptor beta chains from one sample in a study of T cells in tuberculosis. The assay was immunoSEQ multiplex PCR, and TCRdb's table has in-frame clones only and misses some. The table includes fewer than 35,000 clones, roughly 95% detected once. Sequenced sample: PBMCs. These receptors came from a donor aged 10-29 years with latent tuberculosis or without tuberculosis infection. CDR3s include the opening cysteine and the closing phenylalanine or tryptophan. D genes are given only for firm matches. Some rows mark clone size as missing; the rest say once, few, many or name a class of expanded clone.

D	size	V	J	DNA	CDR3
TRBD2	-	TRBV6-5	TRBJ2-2	TGTGCCAGCAGGCGGGGGTATTCGGCTGTAGGGGAGCTGTTTTTT	CASRRGYSAVGELFF
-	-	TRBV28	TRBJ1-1	TGTGCCAGCAGTACGACGGGAGAAGCTTTCTTT	CASSTTGEAFF
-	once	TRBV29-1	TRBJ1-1	TGCAGCGTTGGACAAGGACAGCCGAACACTGAAGCTTTCTTT	CSVGQGQPNTEAFF
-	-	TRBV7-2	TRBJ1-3	TGTGCCAGCAGCTTATTTGGTCCGACGGGTGGAAACACCATATATTTT	CASSLFGPTGGNTIYF
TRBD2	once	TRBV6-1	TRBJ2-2	TGTGCCAGCAGTGATAGCGGGAGGGACACCGGGGAGCTGTTTTTT	CASSDSGRDTGELFF
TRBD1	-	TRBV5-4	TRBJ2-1	TGTGCCAGCAGGTTAGACAGGGGGAATGAGCAGTTCTTC	CASRLDRGNEQFF
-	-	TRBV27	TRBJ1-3	TGTGCCAGCAGTTTCCAGGACAGTGGAAACACCATATATTTT	CASSFQDSGNTIYF
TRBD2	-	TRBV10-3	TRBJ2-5	TGTGCCATCAGTGGGACGGGAGGGCAAGAGACCCAGTACTTC	CAISGTGGQETQYF
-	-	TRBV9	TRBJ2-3	TGTGCCAGCAGCGAAACAGGGAAGGCAGATACGCAGTATTTT	CASSETGKADTQYF
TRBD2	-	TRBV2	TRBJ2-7	TGTGCCAGCAGTCTAGCGGGAGCCTCCTACGAGCAGTACTTC	CASSLAGASYEQYF
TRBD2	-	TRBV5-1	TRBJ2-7	TGCGCCAGCAGCTGGGGGACTAGCGTCGAGCAGTACTTC	CASSWGTSVEQYF
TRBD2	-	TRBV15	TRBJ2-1	TGTGCCACCAGCAGAGATCCCCAACGGACTAGCGGTTACAATGAGCAGTTCTTC	CATSRDPQRTSGYNEQFF
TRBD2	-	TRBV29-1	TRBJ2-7	TGCAGCGTCAGTTTAGCGGGAGGGCACGAGCAGTACTTC	CSVSLAGGHEQYF